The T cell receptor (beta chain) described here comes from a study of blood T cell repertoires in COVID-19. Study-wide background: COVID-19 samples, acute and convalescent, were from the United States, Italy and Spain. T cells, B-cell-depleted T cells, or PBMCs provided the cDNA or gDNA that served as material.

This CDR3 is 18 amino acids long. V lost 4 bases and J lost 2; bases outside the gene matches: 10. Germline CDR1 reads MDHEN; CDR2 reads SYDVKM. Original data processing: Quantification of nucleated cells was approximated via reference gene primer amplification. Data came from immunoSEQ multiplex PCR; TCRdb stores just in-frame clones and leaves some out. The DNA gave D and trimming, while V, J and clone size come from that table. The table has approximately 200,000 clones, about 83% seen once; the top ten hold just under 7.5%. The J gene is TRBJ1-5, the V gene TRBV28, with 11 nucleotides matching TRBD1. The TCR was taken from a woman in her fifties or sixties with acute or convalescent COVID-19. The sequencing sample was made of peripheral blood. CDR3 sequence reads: CASSSGTGGRMGNQPQHF. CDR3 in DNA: TGTGCCAGCAGTTCCGGGACAGGGGGTCGAATGGGCAATCAGCCCCAGCATTTT.